These 21 T cell receptor beta chains came from one sample sequenced in a study of cytomegalovirus exposure and HLA in healthy donors. Vbeta (60) and Jbeta (13) primers were used in the PCR. Generated by immunoSEQ multiplex PCR, the TCRdb table keeps only in-frame clones and is missing some. Among 120,000 to 150,000 clones listed, roughly 88% were seen once. The sequenced sample consisted of PBMCs. The receptor set was obtained from a woman in her 40s in good health and CMV-seronegative.

The chain recombines TRBV5-5 with TRBJ2-7, with a tentative D call TRBD1 (5 bases). V was clipped by 4 bases and J by 0 bases, with 17 bases between them. CDR1 and CDR2 from the germline V gene are SGHKS and YYEKEE (reference sequence). The CDR3 loop spans 16 amino acids. The CDR3 loop reads CASSPQGWVASYEQYF. The DNA for the CDR3 is TGTGCCAGCAGCCCCCAGGGATGGGTGGCCTCCTACGAGCAGTACTTC. Using reference TRBV5-5 and TRBJ2-7 for the parts outside the CDR3, the full variable domain is DAGVTQSPTHLIKTRGQQVTLRCSPISGHKSVSWYQQVLGQGPQFIFQYYEKEERGRGNFPDRFSARQFPNYSSELNVNALLLGDSALYLCASSPQGWVASYEQYFGPGTRLTVT.

The genes are TRBV5-1 and TRBJ2-3; 10 positions match TRBD2. This CDR3 region has 16 residues. Germline V gene data show CDR1 as SGHRS and CDR2 as YFSETQ. V was clipped by 3 bases and J by 1 base; unmatched bases: 5. The CDR3 region has the DNA TGCGCCAGCAGCTGGGTAGGGACTAGCGGCACAGATACGCAGTATTTT. It codes for CASSWVGTSGTDTQYF.

The chain uses TRBV5-5 and TRBJ2-1, with 12 bases that match TRBD2. Trimming removed 3 bases from V and 0 bases from J; junction bases left unmatched: 13. Germline V gene data show CDR1 as SGHKS and CDR2 as YYEKEE (reference sequence). The CDR3 length is 20 residues. The CDR3 nucleotides read TGTGCCAGCAGCTCCCCTCATATGGGACTAGCGGGTAGCTCCTACAATGAGCAGTTCTTC. Amino acid sequence: CASSSPHMGLAGSSYNEQFF.

The genes are TRBV10-1 and TRBJ2-4, with TRBD1 as a possible D gene (6 bases). Germline CDR1 and CDR2: WNHNN and SYGVQD (reference sequence). This CDR3 is 15 amino acids long. V dropped 5 bases and J dropped 3 bases, with 14 bases sitting between them. The CDR3 nucleotides read TGCGCCAGCAGTAGGGACACTGGAAGCAAAAACATTCAGTACTTC. Amino acid sequence: CASSRDTGSKNIQYF.

The J gene is TRBJ1-5, the V gene TRBV7-8, with D hard to call. The germline V gene has CDR1 SGHVS and CDR2 FQNEAQ. The V end was cut by 1 base, the J end by 6 bases, with 7 bases between. The CDR3 consists of 13 residues. The CDR3 is CASSLVEAQPQHF. CDR3 sequence (DNA): TGTGCCAGCAGCTTAGTGGAGGCTCAGCCCCAGCATTTT.

The chain carries TRBV6-5 and TRBJ2-4; TRBD1 matches at 7 bases. The CDR3 extends over 15 amino acids. CDR1 MNHEY and CDR2 SVGAGI come from the germline V gene. After removal of 10 bases from V and 2 bases from J, the junction contained 11 bases not matched to a gene. CDR3 sequence reads: CATKLQGSPKNIQYF. CDR3 DNA sequence: TGTGCCACCAAGTTACAGGGGAGTCCCAAAAACATTCAGTACTTC.

The count of this clone is one. A junction boundary mismatches the germline segment, possibly from a read error. V usage is TRBV7-9 and J usage is TRBJ2-7; perhaps TRBD2 as D (6 bases). This CDR3 region has 14 residues. Germline V lookup: CDR1 SEHNR, CDR2 FQNEAQ (reference sequence). CDR3: CSSSLTSTVYEQYF. CDR3 coding DNA: TGTTCCAGCAGCTTAACTAGCACGGTCTACGAGCAGTACTTC.

This sequence joins TRBV7-8 and TRBJ2-5; D not certain. Germline values: CDR1 SGHVS, CDR2 FQNEAQ. The V end lost 5 bases, the J end lost 5 bases, and 21 bases lay between the germline ends. There are 16 residues in the CDR3. CDR3 nucleotides: TGTGCCAGCAGCCCAGGCTCCCGTCTTCGATGGGAGACCCAGTACTTC. This translates into CASSPGSRLRWETQYF.

The chain employs TRBV5-4 and TRBJ2-3; a weak D match, TRBD2 (6 bases). Looked up from germline, CDR1 is SGHNT and CDR2 is YYREEE (reference sequence). Trimming took 2 bases from V and 5 from J, leaving 15 bases between them. The CDR3 contains 15 residues. CDR3 sequence (DNA): TGTGCCAGCAGCTTCCAAAGCGGGCACGTAGATACGCAGTATTTT. Translation: CASSFQSGHVDTQYF.

Here the CDR3 DNA reads TGTGCCAGCAGCCAACCATTCGGGCAGGGATCGAACGAGCAGTACTTC. Translation gives CASSQPFGQGSNEQYF. V and J are TRBV4-2 and TRBJ2-5; tentatively, D is TRBD1 (5 bases). The J call is doubtful: the DNA matches TRBJ2-7 better. The CDR3 is 16 amino acids. Germline loops: CDR1 LGHNA, CDR2 YNFKEQ.

The V call is TRBV2, the J call TRBJ2-1; TRBD2 matches 8 bases. Germline V gene sequence: CDR1 SNHLY, CDR2 FYNNEI. The CDR3 length is 15 residues. J was trimmed by 3 bases and V by 1 base; bases with no gene match: 2. The CDR3 DNA follows: TGTGCCAGCAGTGAAGATAGCGGGAACTACAATGAGCAGTTCTTC. Its protein is CASSEDSGNYNEQFF.

V is TRBV7-8 and J is TRBJ2-5; D is perhaps TRBD1 (5 bases). With the DNA end fitting TRBJ2-7 better, the J assignment may be wrong. The CDR3 has 15 residues. Per the germline V gene, CDR1 is SGHVS and CDR2 is FQNEAQ. CDR3 protein: CASRQLGRVNYEQYF. CDR3 nucleotide sequence: TGTGCCAGCAGACAATTAGGCAGGGTTAACTACGAGCAGTACTTC.

The V gene is TRBV5-4, the J gene TRBJ2-2, with D maybe TRBD2 (6 bases). The V gene's germline CDR1 is SGHNT and CDR2 YYREEE (reference sequence). V shed 4 bases and J shed 7 bases, with 14 bases lying between them. CDR3 size: 14 residues. The CDR3 loop is CASSGPGEDGELFF. CDR3 bases: TGTGCCAGCAGCGGGCCGGGAGAAGACGGGGAGCTGTTTTTT.

The chain employs TRBV7-8 and TRBJ2-5; no clear D gene. V lost 5 bases and J 2 bases, leaving 9 bases between the germline ends. The germline gives CDR1 SGHVS, CDR2 FQNEAQ. This CDR3 has 13 amino acids. This chain's CDR3 is CASSKERQETQYF. DNA for the CDR3: TGTGCCAGCAGCAAAGAGAGGCAAGAGACCCAGTACTTC.

This clone was seen a handful of times. V usage is TRBV5-1 and J usage is TRBJ1-6; a weak D match, TRBD1 (5 bases). V gave up 4 bases and J gave up 8 bases, with 16 bases separating them. The CDR3 is 15 amino acids. Germline CDR1 reads SGHRS; CDR2 reads YFSETQ. CDR3 protein: CASSTGGGSDSPLHF. For the CDR3, the DNA is TGCGCCAGCAGCACCGGGGGGGGGAGTGATTCACCCCTCCACTTT.

CDR3 sequence: CASSSTGSPAFF. For the CDR3, the DNA is TGTGCCAGCAGTTCTACGGGGTCCCCGGCTTTCTTT. V and J are TRBV27 and TRBJ1-1; D gene ambiguous. The CDR3 totals 12 residues. V was pared by 4 bases and J by 11 bases, with 14 bases between. In germline, CDR1 is MNHEY, CDR2 SMNVEV (reference sequence).

The rearrangement uses TRBV28 and TRBJ2-5, with 7 bases lining up with TRBD2. The end of the DNA is better explained by TRBJ2-7, so the J call may be wrong. This CDR3 has 16 amino acids. Germline CDR1 MDHEN, CDR2 SYDVKM. The CDR3 DNA follows: TGTGCCAGCAGTTTATGGGGGATGTTAGCGGGTTCCGAGCAGTACTTC. Amino acid sequence: CASSLWGMLAGSEQYF.

The rearrangement links TRBV7-2 to TRBJ2-2; TRBD2 matches at 9 bases. CDR3 size: 17 residues. Germline values: CDR1 SGHTA, CDR2 FQGNSA. V trimming: 5 bases; J trimming: 6 bases; junction bases outside the gene matches: 13. The CDR3 DNA reads TGTGCCAGCAGCCTTCGAGTCGGGACTAGCATGGCCGGGGAGCTGTTTTTT. It translates to CASSLRVGTSMAGELFF.

V is TRBV10-3 and J is TRBJ2-7; TRBD2 matches 7 bases. J lost 2 bases, V lost 7 bases, and 11 bases had no gene match. Germline V gives CDR1 ENHRY, CDR2 SYGVKD. The CDR3 is 15 amino acids. DNA of the CDR3: TGTGCCATCATGGGAGGGGCCGATCGAACCTACGAGCAGTACTTC. This encodes CAIMGGADRTYEQYF.

This clone appeared a single time. The chain recombines TRBV28 with TRBJ2-2, with TRBD2 identical over 8 bases. The V gene end was trimmed by 5 bases and the J gene end by 1 base; junction bases not matched to a gene: 3. This CDR3 has 15 amino acids. The germline V gene has CDR1 MDHEN and CDR2 SYDVKM. The CDR3 DNA reads TGTGCCAGCAGTCCTAGCGGGCAGAACACCGGGGAGCTGTTTTTT. Its translation is CASSPSGQNTGELFF.

This chain joins TRBV2 and TRBJ1-1; TRBD1 matches 10 bases. V was clipped by 6 bases and J by 4 bases; unmatched bases: 8. Germline CDR1 is SNHLY and CDR2 is FYNNEI. The length of the CDR3 is 15 residues. The CDR3 loop reads CASRATTGGLTEAFF. The CDR3 coding sequence is TGTGCCAGCAGAGCGACGACAGGGGGCCTCACTGAAGCTTTCTTT.